This TCR beta chain was sequenced for a study of graft-versus-host responses after intestinal transplantation. Germline values: CDR1 KGHSH, CDR2 LQKENI. The V end lost 3 bases, the J end lost 2 bases, and 4 bases lay between the germline ends. The CDR3 has 13 residues. Repertoires were generated with immunoSEQ multiplex PCR, while TCRdb's copy carries only in-frame clones and drops some. Found here are more than 70,000 clones, around 83% of them singletons; the top ten hold roughly 0.83%. On this clone: Antigen unknown.

Overall study results and limits: HvG clone declines early post-transplant were associated with peak circulating GvH levels. High graft-versus-host to host-versus-graft clonal ratios were found in allografts of patients who had graft-donor T cell macrochimerism.

The clonotype originates from a human donor who received an intestinal transplant. Sequencing was performed on unstimulated CD4+ T cells sorted from spleen or lymph node cells, taken before intestinal transplant. This chain uses TRBV18 with TRBJ2-2, with D hard to call. CDR3 region: CASSPLNTGELFF. In DNA, the CDR3 is TGTGCCAGCTCACCGCTAAACACCGGGGAGCTGTTTTTT. The variable domain in full, with the rest retrieved from reference TRBV18 and TRBJ2-2, is NAGVMQNPRHLVRRRGQEARLRCSPMKGHSHVYWYRQLPEEGLKFMVYLQKENIIDESGMPKERFSAEFPKEGPSILRIQQVVRGDSAAYFCASSPLNTGELFFGEGSRLTVL.